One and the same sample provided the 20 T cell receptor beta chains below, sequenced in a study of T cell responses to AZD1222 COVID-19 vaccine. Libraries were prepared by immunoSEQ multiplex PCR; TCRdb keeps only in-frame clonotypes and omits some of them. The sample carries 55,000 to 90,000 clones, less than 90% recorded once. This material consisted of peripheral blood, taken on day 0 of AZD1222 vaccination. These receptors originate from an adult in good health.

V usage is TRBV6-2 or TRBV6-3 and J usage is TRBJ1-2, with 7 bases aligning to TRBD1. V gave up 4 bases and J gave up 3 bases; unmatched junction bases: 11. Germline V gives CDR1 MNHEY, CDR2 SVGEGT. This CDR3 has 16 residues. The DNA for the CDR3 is TGTGCCAGCAGTTCTCTCACAGGGGCCTTCGACTATGGCTACACCTTC. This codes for CASSSLTGAFDYGYTF.

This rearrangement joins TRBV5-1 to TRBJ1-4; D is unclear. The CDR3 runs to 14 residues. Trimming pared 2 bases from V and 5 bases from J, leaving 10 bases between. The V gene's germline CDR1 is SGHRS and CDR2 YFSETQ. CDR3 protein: CASSLASINEKLFF. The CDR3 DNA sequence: TGCGCCAGCAGCTTAGCCAGTATAAATGAAAAACTGTTTTTT.

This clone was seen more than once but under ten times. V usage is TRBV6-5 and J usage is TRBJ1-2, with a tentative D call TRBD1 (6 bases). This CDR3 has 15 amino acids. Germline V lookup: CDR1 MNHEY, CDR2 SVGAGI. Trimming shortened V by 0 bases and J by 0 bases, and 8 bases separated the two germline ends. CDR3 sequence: CASSYSGGSNYGYTF. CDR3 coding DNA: TGTGCCAGCAGTTACTCGGGGGGCTCTAACTATGGCTACACCTTC.

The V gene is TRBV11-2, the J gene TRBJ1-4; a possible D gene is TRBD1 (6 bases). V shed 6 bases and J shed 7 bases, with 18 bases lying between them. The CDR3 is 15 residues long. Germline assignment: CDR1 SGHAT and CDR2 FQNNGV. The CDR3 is CASRPWGGRVEKLFF. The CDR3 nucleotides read TGTGCCAGCAGACCATGGGGGGGGCGTGTTGAAAAACTGTTTTTT.

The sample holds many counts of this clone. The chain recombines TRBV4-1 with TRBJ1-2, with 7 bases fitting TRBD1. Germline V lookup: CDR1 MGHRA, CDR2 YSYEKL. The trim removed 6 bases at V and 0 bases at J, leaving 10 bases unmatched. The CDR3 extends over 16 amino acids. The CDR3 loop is CASRRSGQAANYGYTF. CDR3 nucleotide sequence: TGCGCCAGCAGACGCAGCGGACAGGCAGCTAACTATGGCTACACCTTC.

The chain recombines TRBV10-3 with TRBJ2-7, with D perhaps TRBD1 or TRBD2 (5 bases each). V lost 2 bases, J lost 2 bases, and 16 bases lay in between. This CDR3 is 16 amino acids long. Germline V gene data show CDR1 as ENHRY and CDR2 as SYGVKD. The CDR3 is CAISETSGDGAYEQYF. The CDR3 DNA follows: TGTGCCATCAGTGAGACCAGTGGGGACGGAGCCTACGAGCAGTACTTC.

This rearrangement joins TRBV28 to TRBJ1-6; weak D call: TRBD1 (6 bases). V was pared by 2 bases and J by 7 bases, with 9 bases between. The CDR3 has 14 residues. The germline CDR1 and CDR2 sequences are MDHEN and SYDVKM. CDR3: CASSLSQGNSPLHF. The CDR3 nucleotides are TGTGCCAGCAGTTTAAGCCAGGGGAATTCACCCCTCCACTTT.

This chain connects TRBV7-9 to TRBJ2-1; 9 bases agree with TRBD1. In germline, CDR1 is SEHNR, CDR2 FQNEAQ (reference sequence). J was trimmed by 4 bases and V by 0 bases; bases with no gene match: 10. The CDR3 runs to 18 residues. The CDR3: CASSLAERTGGSYNEQFF. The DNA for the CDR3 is TGTGCCAGCAGCTTAGCGGAGAGAACAGGGGGCTCATACAATGAGCAGTTCTTC.

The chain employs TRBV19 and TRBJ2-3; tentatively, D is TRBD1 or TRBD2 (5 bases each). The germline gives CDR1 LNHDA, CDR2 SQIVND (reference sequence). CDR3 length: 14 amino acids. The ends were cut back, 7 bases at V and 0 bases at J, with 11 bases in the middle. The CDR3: CASTPGHSTDTQYF. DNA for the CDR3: TGTGCCAGTACCCCGGGGCATAGCACAGATACGCAGTATTTT.

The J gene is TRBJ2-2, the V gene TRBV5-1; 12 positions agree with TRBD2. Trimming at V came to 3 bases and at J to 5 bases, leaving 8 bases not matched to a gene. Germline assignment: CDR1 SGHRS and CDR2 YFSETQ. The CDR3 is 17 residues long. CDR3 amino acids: CASSSPSGGAQTGELFF. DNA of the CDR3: TGCGCCAGCAGCTCCCCTAGCGGGGGGGCCCAAACCGGGGAGCTGTTTTTT.

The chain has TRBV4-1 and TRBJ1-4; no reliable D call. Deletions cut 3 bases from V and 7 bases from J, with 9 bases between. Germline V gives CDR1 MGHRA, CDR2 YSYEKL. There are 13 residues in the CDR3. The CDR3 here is CASSQKGGEKLFF. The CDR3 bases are TGCGCCAGCAGCCAGAAGGGAGGTGAAAAACTGTTTTTT.

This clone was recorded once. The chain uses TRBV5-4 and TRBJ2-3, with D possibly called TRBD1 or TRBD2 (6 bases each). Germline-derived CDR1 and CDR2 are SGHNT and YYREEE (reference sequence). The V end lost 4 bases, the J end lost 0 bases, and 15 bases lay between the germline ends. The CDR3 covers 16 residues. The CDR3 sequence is CASSPIGGGSTDTQYF. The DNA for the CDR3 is TGTGCCAGCAGCCCCATCGGAGGGGGGAGCACAGATACGCAGTATTTT.

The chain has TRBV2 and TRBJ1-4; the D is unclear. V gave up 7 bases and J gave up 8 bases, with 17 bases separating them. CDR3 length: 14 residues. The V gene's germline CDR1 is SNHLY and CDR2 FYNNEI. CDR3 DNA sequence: TGTGCCAGCATTCCGGACCTGGGCGGGGAAAAACTGTTTTTT. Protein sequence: CASIPDLGGEKLFF.

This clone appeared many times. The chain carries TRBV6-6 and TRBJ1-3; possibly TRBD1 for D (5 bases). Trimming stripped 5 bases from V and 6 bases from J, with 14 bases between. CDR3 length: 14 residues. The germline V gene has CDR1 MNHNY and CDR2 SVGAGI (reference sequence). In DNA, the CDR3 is TGTGCCAGCAGTCCCCATATTGGGACAAACACCATATATTTT. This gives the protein CASSPHIGTNTIYF.

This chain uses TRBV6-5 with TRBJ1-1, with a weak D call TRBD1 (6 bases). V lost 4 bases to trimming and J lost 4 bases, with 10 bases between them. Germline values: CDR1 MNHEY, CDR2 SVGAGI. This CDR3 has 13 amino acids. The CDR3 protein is CASSFDRRTEAFF. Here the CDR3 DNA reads TGTGCCAGCAGTTTCGACAGGCGCACTGAAGCTTTCTTT.

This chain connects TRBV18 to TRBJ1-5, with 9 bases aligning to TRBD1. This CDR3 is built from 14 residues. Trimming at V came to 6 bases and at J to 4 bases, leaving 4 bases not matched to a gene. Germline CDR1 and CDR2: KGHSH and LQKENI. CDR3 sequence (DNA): TGTGCCAGCTCGGGCGGGACAGGGAATCAGCCCCAGCATTTT. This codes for CASSGGTGNQPQHF.

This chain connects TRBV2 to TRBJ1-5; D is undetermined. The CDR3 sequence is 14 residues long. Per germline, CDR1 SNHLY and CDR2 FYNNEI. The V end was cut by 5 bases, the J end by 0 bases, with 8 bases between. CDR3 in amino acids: CASSIEVSNQPQHF. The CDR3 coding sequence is TGTGCCAGCAGTATCGAGGTTAGCAATCAGCCCCAGCATTTT.

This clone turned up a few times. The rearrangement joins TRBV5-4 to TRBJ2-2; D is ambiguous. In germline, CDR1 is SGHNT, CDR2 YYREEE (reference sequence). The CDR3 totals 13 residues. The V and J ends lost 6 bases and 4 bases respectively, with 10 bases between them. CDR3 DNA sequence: TGTGCCAGCATATCGGATGGCACCGGGGAGCTGTTTTTT. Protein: CASISDGTGELFF.

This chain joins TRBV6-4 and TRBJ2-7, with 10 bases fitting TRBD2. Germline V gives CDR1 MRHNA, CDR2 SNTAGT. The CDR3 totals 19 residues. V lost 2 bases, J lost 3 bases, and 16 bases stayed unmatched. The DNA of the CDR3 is TGTGCCAGCAGTGACAGTCCTAGCGGGGGCCCCAAACTCCACTACGAGCAGTACTTC. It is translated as CASSDSPSGGPKLHYEQYF.

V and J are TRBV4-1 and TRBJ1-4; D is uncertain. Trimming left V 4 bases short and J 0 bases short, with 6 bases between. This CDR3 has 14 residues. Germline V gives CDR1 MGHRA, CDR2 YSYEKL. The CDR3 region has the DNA TGCGCCAGCAGCCCGGTCTCAACTAATGAAAAACTGTTTTTT. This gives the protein CASSPVSTNEKLFF.